This T cell receptor beta chain was retrieved from a study of T cell responses to AZD1222 COVID-19 vaccine. Study conclusions and caveats: Researchers report vaccine-associated CD4 TCRs spanning spike, with dominance at 160-218 and 743-854.

CDR3 length: 13 residues. V was clipped by 4 bases and J by 8 bases, with 12 bases between them. CDR1 SGDLS and CDR2 YYNGEE come from the germline V gene. About this clone itself: The antigen is undetermined.

Second-dose schedules of about 4 or about 12 weeks were combined. Some clones are missing from TCRdb's copy, which holds only in-frame ones; the method was immunoSEQ multiplex PCR. There are approximately 75,000 clones in the sample; 87% occur only once, and roughly a sixth lies in the top ten. Sequencing was performed on peripheral blood, taken 28 days after the second AZD1222 dose. The origin of this receptor is an adult who received the AZD1222 COVID-19 vaccine. The J gene is TRBJ1-4, the V gene TRBV9; D remains unclear. The CDR3 nucleotides read TGTGCCAGCAGCTCCCGAAGTGGGGAAAAACTGTTTTTT. It translates to CASSSRSGEKLFF.